The rows below give T cell receptor beta chains drawn from one sample of a study of blood T cell repertoires in COVID-19. The data were produced by immunoSEQ multiplex PCR, yet TCRdb's version contains in-frame clones alone and is incomplete. The data hold tens of thousands of clones, with under 90% observed a single time. Material for sequencing was peripheral blood. The receptors were gathered from a human donor in a cohort sampled during active COVID-19. Each CDR3 is given with its conserved first and last residue. D genes are given only for firm matches. Clone size is shown for a subset of rows, as once, few, many or a class of expanded clone.

clone size	D gene	V gene	J gene	CDR3 DNA	CDR3 protein
-	TRBD1	TRBV9	TRBJ1-5	TGTGCCAGCAGCGTAGATACGAGGGGGCGGATCAATCAGCCCCAGCATTTT	CASSVDTRGRINQPQHF
few	TRBD2	TRBV7-2	TRBJ2-1	TGTGCCAGCAGCTTGACTAGCGGGAGGCACAATGAGCAGTTCTTC	CASSLTSGRHNEQFF
-	TRBD2	TRBV7-2	TRBJ2-7	TGTGCCAGCAGCCCCGCCGGACTAGCCTCCAACGAGCAGTACTTC	CASSPAGLASNEQYF
-	-	TRBV11-2	TRBJ2-7	TGTGCCAGCAGCCTTGCACGCTTCTCGACAGCCTACGAGCAGTACTTC	CASSLARFSTAYEQYF
-	-	TRBV6-2/TRBV6-3	TRBJ1-3	TGTGCCAGCAGCCGGGGACACAGCTCTGGAAACACCATATATTTT	CASSRGHSSGNTIYF
-	-	TRBV19	TRBJ2-2	TGTGCCAGTAGTATAGCCCTTTCGTTCCCCGACGACTCAACCGGGGAGCTGTTTTTT	CASSIALSFPDDSTGELFF
-	-	TRBV12-3/TRBV12-4	TRBJ1-5	TGTGCCAGCAGTTTTGGCCAGCCCCAGCATTTT	CASSFGQPQHF
-	TRBD1	TRBV7-3	TRBJ2-5	TGTGCCAGCAGCTGGGACAGGGGGGAGACCCAGTACTTC	CASSWDRGETQYF
-	TRBD1	TRBV9	TRBJ2-7	TGTGCCAGCAGCGAGGGACAGGGGAATTCCTACGAGCAGTACTTC	CASSEGQGNSYEQYF
-	TRBD2	TRBV6-5	TRBJ2-7	TGTGCCAGCAGCGCCACGAGACTAGCTTCCGAGCAGTACTTC	CASSATRLASEQYF
-	TRBD2	TRBV9	TRBJ2-7	TGTGCCAGCAGCGCCGGGACTAGCCCGTACGAGCAGTACTTC	CASSAGTSPYEQYF
-	TRBD2	TRBV30	TRBJ2-2	TGTGCCTGGAGTGAATCCAGCGGGGGGCCCTTCACCGGGGAGCTGTTTTTT	CAWSESSGGPFTGELFF
-	-	TRBV19	TRBJ1-3	TGTGCCAGTAGTATGGGCAGCTACTCTGGAAACACCATATATTTT	CASSMGSYSGNTIYF
-	-	TRBV18	TRBJ2-7	TGTGCCAGCTCACCAGCGGGAAAGACCTACGAGCAGTACTTC	CASSPAGKTYEQYF
-	TRBD1	TRBV5-1	TRBJ1-1	TGCGCCAGCAGCCTGGGGGACAGGGGCACTGAAGCTTTCTTT	CASSLGDRGTEAFF
-	-	TRBV9	TRBJ1-1	TGTGCCAGCAGCGTACAGGCCGGGAACACTGAAGCTTTCTTT	CASSVQAGNTEAFF
-	-	TRBV3-1/TRBV3-2	TRBJ1-5	TGTGCCAGCAGCCAAGACTTACAGGCTAATCAGCCCCAGCATTTT	CASSQDLQANQPQHF
-	-	TRBV6-5	TRBJ2-7	TGTGCCAGCGTCTGGTCGAGCTCCTACGAGCAGTACTTC	CASVWSSSYEQYF
-	-	TRBV28	TRBJ1-1	TGTGCCAGCAGCCCTACAGGGATCGACTTGGACACTGAAGCTTTCTTT	CASSPTGIDLDTEAFF
once	-	TRBV7-9	TRBJ1-1	TGTGCCAGCAGCTGGTTAGAGGGTGGGTCCCCTGAAGCTTTCTTT	CASSWLEGGSPEAFF
-	-	TRBV24-1	TRBJ1-3	TGTGCCACCATCAGGACACTTGGGCTCTCTGGAAACACCATATATTTT	CATIRTLGLSGNTIYF
-	-	TRBV5-6	TRBJ1-4	TGTGCCAGCAGCTTCCGGGGAACTAATGAAAAACTGTTTTTT	CASSFRGTNEKLFF
few	TRBD1	TRBV5-1	TRBJ2-7	TGCGCCAGCAGCTTGGTGGGGACAGGAGTTCTCGAGCAGTACTTC	CASSLVGTGVLEQYF
few	TRBD1	TRBV18	TRBJ2-5	TGTGCCAGCTCACCTGGGACAGGGGGCCTACAGACCCAGTACTTC	CASSPGTGGLQTQYF
-	-	TRBV29-1	TRBJ2-7	TGCAGCGTTTTAGGCCACACAGGCGAGCAGTACTTC	CSVLGHTGEQYF
once	-	TRBV6-5	TRBJ1-5	TGTGCCAGCAGATTACACGGAGCAGCTGGTCAGCCCCAGCATTTT	CASRLHGAAGQPQHF
-	-	TRBV27	TRBJ2-1	TGTGCCAGCAGTGTAATATCGCAGGGGAATGAGCAGTTCTTC	CASSVISQGNEQFF
-	TRBD2	TRBV15	TRBJ2-3	TGTGCCACCAGCACCCGTGGGGGGGGTTGGGACACAGATACGCAGTATTTT	CATSTRGGGWDTDTQYF
-	-	TRBV12-3/TRBV12-4	TRBJ2-7	TGTGCCAGCAGTTTCGGATCGGGCGAGCAGTACTTC	CASSFGSGEQYF
once	-	TRBV4-1	TRBJ1-3	TGCGCCAGCAGCCAAGACGGAGACTCTGGAAACACCATATATTTT	CASSQDGDSGNTIYF
once	-	TRBV24-1	TRBJ1-2	TGTGCCACCAGTGATTTGAACGGCTATGGCTACACCTTC	CATSDLNGYGYTF
once	-	TRBV28	TRBJ1-3	TGTGCCAGCAGGACAGATCAAGGTCTTGGAAACACCATATATTTT	CASRTDQGLGNTIYF
-	TRBD2	TRBV27	TRBJ2-7	TGTGCCAGCAGTCCACCGGGACTAGCGGTCTACGAGCAGTACTTC	CASSPPGLAVYEQYF
-	TRBD2	TRBV7-3	TRBJ2-3	TGTGCCAGCAGCTTGGACCTAACGGGGGGGCAAGATACGCAGTATTTT	CASSLDLTGGQDTQYF
-	-	TRBV19	TRBJ1-1	TGTGCCAGTAGACAGGGATGGGAAACTGAAGCTTTCTTT	CASRQGWETEAFF
-	-	TRBV25-1	TRBJ1-2	TGTGCCAGCTGGGAGGGGTTCGGAGGGGGCTACACCTTC	CASWEGFGGGYTF
-	-	TRBV5-1	TRBJ1-1	TGCGCCAGCAGCCCCCACAGGGATGTAGCGGGGAAGGCTTTCTTT	CASSPHRDVAGKAFF
-	TRBD1	TRBV6-5	TRBJ1-2	TGTGCCAGCAGTTACCCTGGGACAGCCGACTATGGCTACACCTTC	CASSYPGTADYGYTF
-	TRBD1	TRBV12-5	TRBJ1-2	TGTGCTAGTGGGTGGGGACAGGGTAATGGGGATGGCTACACCTTC	CASGWGQGNGDGYTF
-	TRBD1	TRBV6-6	TRBJ1-5	TGTGCCAGCAGCCTCACAGGGGGCGCGAGGCAGCCCCAGCATTTT	CASSLTGGARQPQHF
-	TRBD1	TRBV11-3	TRBJ1-3	TGTGCCAGCAGCCCCCGACAGGGACCCTCTGGAAACACCATATATTTT	CASSPRQGPSGNTIYF
-	-	TRBV15	TRBJ2-1	TGTGCCACCACCAACGGACAGCGCTCCTACAATGAGCAGTTCTTC	CATTNGQRSYNEQFF
few	-	TRBV28	TRBJ2-7	TGTGCCAGCAGTACCCAGAATCTCCTCGACTACGAGCAGTACTTC	CASSTQNLLDYEQYF
-	TRBD2	TRBV30	TRBJ2-7	TGTGCCTGGAGTGGTACTGGGACTAGCGGGGGCTCATCGTCCTACGAGCAGTACTTC	CAWSGTGTSGGSSSYEQYF
few	-	TRBV19	TRBJ2-5	TGTGCCAGTAGTAAATTGGTTGGTCGGGAGACCCAGTACTTC	CASSKLVGRETQYF
-	-	TRBV5-4	TRBJ2-3	TGTGCCAGCAGCTTGGTCCCCTCAGATACGCAGTATTTT	CASSLVPSDTQYF
-	-	TRBV4-3	TRBJ1-2	TGCGCCAGCAGCCAGGACCCTCGGGGAGACTATGGCTACACCTTC	CASSQDPRGDYGYTF
-	TRBD2	TRBV9	TRBJ2-1	TGTGCCAGCAGCTCCACCATAGCGGGAGGGAATAACAATGAGCAGTTCTTC	CASSSTIAGGNNNEQFF
-	TRBD2	TRBV7-6	TRBJ2-1	TGTGCCAGCAGTCCCTCAAGCGGGGGGGCCTCCTACAATGAGCAGTTCTTC	CASSPSSGGASYNEQFF
-	-	TRBV29-1	TRBJ2-2	TGCAGCGCTGGGACAAAGGGCACCGGGGAGCTGTTTTTT	CSAGTKGTGELFF
-	TRBD2	TRBV5-4	TRBJ2-1	TGTGCCAGCAGCGCAGGGACTAGCGGGACCAATGAGCAGTTCTTC	CASSAGTSGTNEQFF
-	-	TRBV4-3	TRBJ1-2	TGCGCCAGCAGCCAGGGACCAGCACAGGGATCCTATGGCTACACCTTC	CASSQGPAQGSYGYTF
-	-	TRBV27	TRBJ1-1	TGTGCCAGCAGTGACCCCAGACTGTTTTACACTGAAGCTTTCTTT	CASSDPRLFYTEAFF
-	TRBD1	TRBV5-5	TRBJ2-7	TGTGCCAGCAGCACCGGCCCAGGGGGCAACTACGAGCAGTACTTC	CASSTGPGGNYEQYF
few	-	TRBV28	TRBJ1-1	TGTGCCAGCGGGAGGGGCACTGAAGCTTTCTTT	CASGRGTEAFF
-	TRBD2	TRBV5-6	TRBJ2-1	TGTGCCAGCAGCTCGGCCCTGATAGCGGGAGGAGGTGAGCAGTTCTTC	CASSSALIAGGGEQFF
few	-	TRBV6-5	TRBJ1-5	TGTGCCAGCAATAGGGGTCAGCCCCAGCATTTT	CASNRGQPQHF
-	-	TRBV7-2	TRBJ2-4	TGTGCCAGCAGCCCCCAGACGGGAATAGCCAAAAACATTCAGTACTTC	CASSPQTGIAKNIQYF